The 22 T cell receptor beta chains reported below all come from one sample, sequenced in a study of shared T cell receptors in the human thymus. Assay used: immunoSEQ multiplex PCR; TCRdb lists only in-frame clones, some missing. The table includes about 400,000 clones, approximately 95% detected once. Sequenced material: thymocytes. The source is a human donor.

This clone has only a few counts. This rearrangement joins TRBV4-1 to TRBJ2-1, with 9 bases matching TRBD2. Germline V gene sequence: CDR1 MGHRA, CDR2 YSYEKL. The CDR3 is 18 amino acids. J was trimmed by 3 bases and V by 3 bases; bases with no gene match: 12. CDR3 sequence: CASSHPLAGEEHYNEQFF. Here the CDR3 DNA reads TGCGCCAGCAGCCATCCCTTAGCGGGAGAGGAGCACTACAATGAGCAGTTCTTC.

V and J are TRBV7-6 and TRBJ2-1, with 14 bases lining up with TRBD2. The CDR3 is made up of 17 amino acids. The V gene's germline CDR1 is SGHVS and CDR2 FNYEAQ. J lost 7 bases, V lost 5 bases, and 10 bases had no gene match. The CDR3 spells CASSPWTSGRSSNEQFF. Here the CDR3 DNA reads TGTGCCAGCAGCCCTTGGACTAGCGGGAGGTCTAGTAATGAGCAGTTCTTC.

This clone was picked up one time. This chain connects TRBV13 to TRBJ2-7; TRBD1 aligns across 8 bases. This CDR3 is built from 15 residues. Germline V gene data show CDR1 as PRHDT and CDR2 as FYEKMQ (reference sequence). V gave up 8 bases and J gave up 2 bases; unmatched junction bases: 11. The CDR3 region is CASGTRQGRTYEQYF. The DNA for the CDR3 is TGTGCCAGCGGGACGAGACAGGGGAGGACCTACGAGCAGTACTTC.

The chain recombines TRBV7-9 with TRBJ2-4; the match to TRBD1 covers 10 bases. In germline, CDR1 is SEHNR, CDR2 FQNEAQ (reference sequence). The J segment lost 10 bases and the V segment lost 5 bases, leaving 17 bases of the junction unmatched. This CDR3 has 17 amino acids. The CDR3 reads CASSQTYVGTGANIQYF. CDR3 DNA: TGTGCCAGCAGCCAAACCTACGTCGGGACAGGGGCCAATATTCAGTACTTC.

The V and J genes are TRBV2 and TRBJ2-3, with D possibly TRBD1 on 5 matching bases. The V and J ends lost 3 bases and 4 bases respectively, with 8 bases between them. The CDR3 consists of 13 residues. Germline assignment: CDR1 SNHLY and CDR2 FYNNEI. Here the CDR3 reads CASSDRVSDTQYF. The CDR3, as DNA: TGTGCCAGCAGTGACAGGGTCTCAGATACGCAGTATTTT.

In its sample, this clone was seen once. The gene calls are TRBV6-4 and TRBJ2-1; the match to TRBD1 covers 8 bases. Germline V CDR1 and CDR2: MRHNA, SNTAGT. V gave up 4 bases and J gave up 4 bases; unmatched junction bases: 21. The CDR3 covers 20 residues. Written as DNA, the CDR3 is TGTGCCAGCAGTGCCGCATGGACAGGGAGAGGCTTTGGACCATACAATGAGCAGTTCTTC. Translation gives CASSAAWTGRGFGPYNEQFF.

The CDR3 region is CASSLGTGTPYEQYF. DNA for the CDR3: TGCGCCAGCAGCTTAGGGACAGGGACACCCTACGAGCAGTACTTC. V usage is TRBV5-1 and J usage is TRBJ2-7; 9 bases are a match to TRBD1. With 2 bases clipped from V and 2 bases from J, the junction kept 5 bases outside the gene matches. This CDR3 comprises 15 residues. CDR1 SGHRS and CDR2 YFSETQ come from the germline V gene.

This chain links TRBV15 with TRBJ2-3; 8 bases match TRBD2. Germline lookup yields CDR1 LNHNV and CDR2 YYDKDF (reference sequence). Trimming at V came to 5 bases and at J to 6 bases, leaving 10 bases not matched to a gene. The length of the CDR3 is 15 residues. CDR3 sequence reads: CATSGKREKKDTQYF. CDR3 DNA: TGTGCCACCAGCGGTAAGCGGGAGAAGAAGGATACGCAGTATTTT.

With respect to this clone: The junction shows a germline mismatch at one end, possibly a read error. This sequence joins TRBV28 and TRBJ1-2; no reliable D call. This CDR3 has 14 residues. Germline V CDR1 and CDR2: MDHEN, SYDVKM. Here the CDR3 reads CASSLSLLGTTLSF. The CDR3, as DNA: TGTGCCAGCAGTTTAAGCCTCTTAGGTACGACACTATCGTTC.

Details on this clone: One junction end disagrees with the germline gene, perhaps due to a read error. The rearrangement joins TRBV7-7 to TRBJ2-7; a possible D gene is TRBD1 (6 bases). In germline, CDR1 is SSHAT, CDR2 FNYEAQ (reference sequence). This CDR3 is built from 12 residues. Here the CDR3 DNA reads TGTGCTAGCAGCTCCAAGGGGGACGAGCAGTACTTC. The encoded protein is CASSSKGDEQYF.

The chain joins TRBV15 to TRBJ1-3; weak D call: TRBD1 (5 bases). CDR1 and CDR2 from the germline V gene are LNHNV and YYDKDF (reference sequence). The CDR3 consists of 16 residues. Between the trimmed V and J ends, which lost 3 bases and 0 bases, there was a span of 12 bases. In nucleotides, the CDR3 is TGTGCCACCAGCAGCTACAGGACGGACTCTGGAAACACCATATATTTT. It codes for CATSSYRTDSGNTIYF.

This rearrangement joins TRBV6-1 to TRBJ2-2; D is unresolved. The V end was cut by 6 bases, the J end by 1 base, with 6 bases between. The CDR3 length is 13 residues. Germline CDR1 reads MNHNS; CDR2 reads SASEGT. The CDR3 nucleotides read TGTGCCAGCAGGGACGAGAACACCGGGGAGCTGTTTTTT. Residues: CASRDENTGELFF.

The chain couples TRBV27 to TRBJ2-7; TRBD2 agrees at 10 bases. The CDR3 has 16 amino acids. Trimming cost V 6 bases and J 2 bases; bases outside gene matches: 10. Germline CDR1 MNHEY, CDR2 SMNVEV (reference sequence). CDR3 protein: CASRDAGGLATYEQYF. CDR3 nucleotide sequence: TGTGCCAGCAGAGACGCCGGGGGACTAGCGACCTACGAGCAGTACTTC.

The chain recombines TRBV6-5 with TRBJ2-6; D unresolved. CDR1 is MNHEY, CDR2 SVGAGI, per germline. Trimming pared 2 bases from V and 0 bases from J, leaving 8 bases between. The CDR3 runs 16 residues. The CDR3 sequence is CASSYPSASGANVLTF. Here the CDR3 DNA reads TGTGCCAGCAGTTACCCTAGTGCCTCTGGGGCCAACGTCCTGACTTTC.

The chain employs TRBV12-2 and TRBJ2-7; TRBD2, the table's D call, was not compared with the DNA. TRBV12-2 represents a pseudogene. CDR3 length: 13 residues. The CDR3 nucleotides are TGTGCAAGTCGCTTACCCGCGAGCTACGAGCAGTACTTC. Encoded protein: CASRLPASYEQYF.

The chain couples TRBV10-3 to TRBJ2-1; TRBD2 might be the D (8 bases). The V and J ends lost 2 bases and 4 bases respectively, with 15 bases between them. This CDR3 is 16 amino acids long. Germline V gives CDR1 ENHRY, CDR2 SYGVKD. The CDR3 is CAISETRGGQYNEQFF. In DNA, the CDR3 is TGTGCCATCAGTGAGACCCGGGGGGGACAGTACAATGAGCAGTTCTTC.

The V call is TRBV10-3, the J call TRBJ1-1; no clear D. This CDR3 spans 18 amino acids. Germline lookup yields CDR1 ENHRY and CDR2 SYGVKD. Trimming left V 0 bases short and J 0 bases short, with 17 bases between. CDR3 in amino acids: CAISESGKDGYMNTEAFF. The CDR3 coding sequence is TGTGCCATCAGTGAGTCAGGAAAGGACGGTTACATGAACACTGAAGCTTTCTTT.

V and J are TRBV12-5 and TRBJ1-2; 7 bases fit TRBD1. Trimming cost V 6 bases and J 8 bases; bases outside gene matches: 9. Germline values: CDR1 LGHNT, CDR2 FRNRAP. This CDR3 has 13 residues. The CDR3 coding sequence is TGTGCTAGTGGAAGGGGGCCGGAAGGGGGCTACACCTTC. This translates into CASGRGPEGGYTF.

This clone was observed a handful of times. V gene TRBV6-5 combines with J gene TRBJ2-7; possibly TRBD2 for D (7 bases). Trimming took 6 bases from V and 7 from J, leaving 13 bases between them. Per the germline V gene, CDR1 is MNHEY and CDR2 is SVGAGI. The CDR3 consists of 12 residues. The CDR3 DNA reads TGTGCCAGCAGACGGGGGGCCCGGGAGCAGTACTTC. Translation gives CASRRGAREQYF.

The chain couples TRBV9 to TRBJ1-4; the D gene is possibly TRBD1 (5 bases). CDR1 and CDR2 from the germline V gene are SGDLS and YYNGEE. V lost 0 bases and J 6 bases, leaving 18 bases between the germline ends. The CDR3 has 17 residues. CDR3 DNA sequence: TGTGCCAGCAGCGTAGCCAGCGGGGGGGGAGGAGATGAAAAACTGTTTTTT. Amino acid sequence: CASSVASGGGGDEKLFF.

The chain links TRBV2 to TRBJ1-2, with 8 nucleotides matching TRBD1. This CDR3 has 14 residues. With V trimmed by 7 bases and J by 4 bases, 8 bases remained unmatched. Per germline, CDR1 SNHLY and CDR2 FYNNEI. In nucleotides, the CDR3 is TGTGCCAGCACTCGACAGGGGTCTGGCTATGGCTACACCTTC. Encoded protein: CASTRQGSGYGYTF.

To note about this clone: At one of its ends the junction is not consistent with the germline gene, which may arise from a read error. This chain links TRBV7-7 with TRBJ2-3; 12 nucleotides agree with TRBD2. This CDR3 region has 16 residues. The germline CDR1 and CDR2 sequences are SSHAT and FNYEAQ (reference sequence). The CDR3 protein is CASSLALAGGSDTQYF. In nucleotides, the CDR3 is TGTGCTAGCAGCTTAGCCCTAGCGGGAGGGTCGGATACGCAGTATTTT.